A selection of T cell receptor beta chains follows, all from one sample in a study of blood T cell repertoires in COVID-19. Profiled with immunoSEQ multiplex PCR; TCRdb holds only in-frame clones, not every one. The sample holds approximately 170,000 clones, about four fifths seen once. Specimen: peripheral blood. These receptors were taken from a woman aged 80 or over with acute or convalescent COVID-19. Each CDR3 is given with its conserved first and last residue. Clone sizes are given selectively: once, few, many, or a class where the clone is expanded.

clone size	CDR3 length	V gene	J gene	CDR3 protein
once	14	TRBV27	TRBJ2-1	CASSKQTSYLEQFF
.	12	TRBV19	TRBJ2-5	CASSIIQGTQYF
.	14	TRBV5-6	TRBJ2-5	CASSLAGGQETQYF
.	13	TRBV4-3	TRBJ2-2	CASRQGLAGELFF
.	13	TRBV12-5	TRBJ2-1	CASGKGEYNEQFF
once	16	TRBV28	TRBJ1-5	CASSVQTSYSNQPQHF
.	15	TRBV6-2/TRBV6-3	TRBJ1-5	CASSSRRQGNQPQHF
.	15	TRBV18	TRBJ1-5	CASSPGHDSNQPQHF
.	16	TRBV5-6	TRBJ2-3	CASSVPSGGSTDTQYF
.	14	TRBV3-1/TRBV3-2	TRBJ2-5	CASRGTSWSETQYF
.	15	TRBV28	TRBJ2-5	CASSPKLGQKETQYF
.	12	TRBV18	TRBJ2-1	CASSPRGGEQFF
.	15	TRBV11-2	TRBJ2-1	CASSFSGSSYNEQFF
.	14	TRBV6-6	TRBJ1-5	CASSTTGGFQPQHF
.	14	TRBV7-3	TRBJ1-6	CASSRDRLGSPLHF
.	16	TRBV30	TRBJ2-7	CAWSPGTTGVGYEQYF
.	15	TRBV30	TRBJ2-6	CAWSGDRAGANVLTF
.	12	TRBV6-5	TRBJ2-2	CASSPRGGELFF
.	15	TRBV6-6	TRBJ2-4	CASSYREGGRDIQYF
.	13	TRBV30	TRBJ1-1	CACLLGSRTEAFF
few	13	TRBV6-1	TRBJ1-2	CASSDTAYYGYTF
.	13	TRBV29-1	TRBJ1-1	CSGLQGIDTEAFF
.	16	TRBV7-2	TRBJ1-4	CASSLSSGPLNEKLFF
.	15	TRBV11-2	TRBJ1-4	CASSLVAGEGEKLFF
once	15	TRBV5-8	TRBJ1-5	CASSTTQRYNQPQHF
few	13	TRBV11-2	TRBJ1-5	CASSFGSNQPQHF
few	14	TRBV25-1	TRBJ2-7	CASSVRQGAYEQYF